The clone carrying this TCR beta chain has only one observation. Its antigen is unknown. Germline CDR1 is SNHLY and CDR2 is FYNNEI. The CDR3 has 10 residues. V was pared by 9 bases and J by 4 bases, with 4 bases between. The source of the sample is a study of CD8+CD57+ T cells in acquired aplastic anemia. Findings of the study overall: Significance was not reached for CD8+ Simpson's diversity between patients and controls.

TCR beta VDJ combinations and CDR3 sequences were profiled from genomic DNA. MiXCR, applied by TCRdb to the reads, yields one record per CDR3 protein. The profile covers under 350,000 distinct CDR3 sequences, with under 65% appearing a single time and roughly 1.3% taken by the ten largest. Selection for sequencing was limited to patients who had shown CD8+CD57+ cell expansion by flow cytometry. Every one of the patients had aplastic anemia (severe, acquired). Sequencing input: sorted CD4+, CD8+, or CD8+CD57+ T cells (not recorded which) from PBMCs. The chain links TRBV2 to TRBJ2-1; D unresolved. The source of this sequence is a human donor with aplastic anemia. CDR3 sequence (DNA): TGTGCCAGTTTTTACAATGAGCAGTTCTTC. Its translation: CASFYNEQFF.